The rows below give T cell receptor beta chains drawn from one sample of a study of blood T cell repertoires in COVID-19. Using immunoSEQ multiplex PCR, the repertoire was profiled, and TCRdb retains in-frame clones only, with some absent. Of 20,000 to 25,000 clones listed, roughly 88% are singletons. Sequencing was done on a sample of peripheral blood. The receptors stem from a human donor in a cohort sampled during active COVID-19. The donor label of this sample is uncertain. CDR3s include the opening cysteine and the closing phenylalanine or tryptophan. D genes are given only for firm matches.

d_gene,v_gene,CDR3aa
NA,TRBV12-3/TRBV12-4,CASSSSLSDEQFF
TRBD2,TRBV11-2,CASSLDSGRADTQYF
TRBD2,TRBV25-1,CASSEGASGRSDTQYF
TRBD2,TRBV19,CASSISALAGGVTGANVLTF
TRBD1,TRBV12-3/TRBV12-4,CASSPPGQSLGFF
NA,TRBV7-5,CVRSLGGRVPPGNEQFF
TRBD1,TRBV7-3,CASSSGGTGNEQFF
TRBD2,TRBV9,CASSREGGGYEQYF
TRBD2,TRBV18,CASSELAGEDEQYF
NA,TRBV5-5,CASSREGRRSSYNSPLHF
NA,TRBV7-3,CASSLAPNTEAFF
TRBD1,TRBV7-9,CASSLQGATEAFF
TRBD1,TRBV19,CASSIEINRGRNSPLHF
NA,TRBV18,CASSPSENSYEQYF
TRBD1,TRBV7-9,CASTTGVQGGELFF
TRBD2,TRBV6-5,CASRGLAGHEQYF
TRBD2,TRBV5-1,CASSRLAYTGELFF
TRBD2,TRBV11-2,CASSLSASGILYEQYF
TRBD1,TRBV7-9,CASSLEGASGELFF
NA,TRBV5-1,CASSLPTGSTDTQYF
NA,TRBV6-5,CASSYSTPGRGPAFF
NA,TRBV11-2,CASSPKIGGRGEKLFF
NA,TRBV5-4,CASSVTSNEQYF
TRBD1,TRBV5-1,CASSRARTGGWSAGELFF
TRBD2,TRBV5-1,CASSQGLAETYEQYF
TRBD2,TRBV18,CASSPSGRTDTQYF
TRBD2,TRBV3-1/TRBV3-2,CASSQRTSGRVEQYF
NA,TRBV2,CATGPSSYEQYF
NA,TRBV9,CASSVDSYTGELFF
NA,TRBV28,CASRHRELSDTQYF
TRBD1,TRBV19,CASSISRRGYGYTF
NA,TRBV14,CASSQVTGGDKAFF
TRBD1,TRBV5-3,CARSSTPGQGAFNYGYTF
NA,TRBV18,CASSPQSSTDTQYF
NA,TRBV5-1,CASSPTVSSGNTIYF
NA,TRBV6-2/TRBV6-3,CASSYAETNHGETQYF
NA,TRBV14,CASSQDSWSDTEAFF
NA,TRBV5-1,CASSLGVAGDGSPLHF
TRBD2,TRBV5-6,CASSLTGGPSSYNEQFF
TRBD2,TRBV2,CASSGAAGVADTQYF
TRBD2,TRBV19,CATRQAGEVQYF
TRBD2,TRBV6-5,CASSPIAGGVYEQYF
TRBD1,TRBV5-1,CASSLQGGGQPQHF
NA,TRBV27,CASRTETETYEQYF
NA,TRBV9,CASSGTGQVGNTIYF
TRBD1,TRBV11-2,CASSQRTGTHNEQFF
TRBD2,TRBV6-6,CASSYPPLGREREQYF
NA,TRBV2,CASSEGRIASNQPQHF
NA,TRBV5-1,CASSLVGQNTEAFF